The 19 T cell receptor beta chains listed next were all sequenced from one sample in a study of shared clonotypes between healthy human individuals. TCRdb's table, derived via immunoSEQ multiplex PCR, lists solely in-frame clones and lacks some. Among about 490,000 clones, roughly 80% were seen once, and the ten largest hold about 13%. The sample taken for sequencing was PBMCs. The source is a woman in her thirties or forties in good health. Some clones in this sample may be carry-over from other donors' samples.

V is TRBV6-6 and J is TRBJ2-7; D uncertain. This CDR3 contains 13 residues. The germline CDR1 and CDR2 sequences are MNHNY and SVGAGI (reference sequence). V lost 0 bases, J lost 3 bases, and 6 bases lay in between. The CDR3 reads CASSYSAIYEQYF. The CDR3 bases are TGTGCCAGCAGTTACTCGGCTATCTACGAGCAGTACTTC.

At least ten counts were recorded for this clone. The V gene is TRBV10-3, the J gene TRBJ2-7, with 8 bases aligning to TRBD1. CDR1 and CDR2 (germline): ENHRY, SYGVKD. Trimming cost V 10 bases and J 3 bases; bases outside gene matches: 8. This CDR3 is built from 13 residues. For the CDR3, the DNA is TGTGCCACCCTGGGGACAGGCAACTACGAGCAGTACTTC. This encodes CATLGTGNYEQYF.

The J gene is TRBJ2-5, the V gene TRBV10-3; a weak D match, TRBD1 (6 bases). The germline gives CDR1 ENHRY, CDR2 SYGVKD. Trimming shortened V by 6 bases and J by 4 bases, and 9 bases separated the two germline ends. The CDR3 contains 12 residues. In DNA form, the CDR3 reads TGTGCCATCAGGGACAGAGGAGAGACCCAGTACTTC. Its translation: CAIRDRGETQYF.

For this clone: It differs at one base from a far larger clone, so likely a read error. V usage is TRBV25-1 and J usage is TRBJ2-5, with 9 bases identical to TRBD1. With 5 bases clipped from V and 4 bases from J, the junction kept 8 bases outside the gene matches. CDR3 size: 15 residues. Per the germline V gene, CDR1 is MGHDK and CDR2 is SYGVNS. The CDR3 loop is CASSLDGQGSETQYF. CDR3 coding DNA: TGTGCCAGCAGTCTCGATGGACAGGGGTCAGAGACCCAGTACTTC.

The chain uses TRBV12-5 and TRBJ1-2, with TRBD1 identical over 7 bases. From germline, CDR1 is LGHNT and CDR2 FRNRAP. The CDR3 has 16 amino acids. J gave up 3 bases and V 1 base, and 8 bases lay outside the gene matches. CDR3 protein: CASGLDSGTDDYGYTF. The CDR3 nucleotides are TGTGCTAGTGGTTTGGACTCCGGGACAGATGACTATGGCTACACCTTC.

In regard to this clone: A far larger clone is a single base away, which makes a read error likely. The chain recombines TRBV5-5 with TRBJ1-2; D call uncertain. CDR1 and CDR2 from the germline V gene are SGHKS and YYEKEE (reference sequence). This CDR3 contains 14 residues. This chain's CDR3 is CASSLVVKNCGYTF. The CDR3 DNA sequence: TGTGCCAGCAGCTTGGTGGTCAAAAACTGTGGCTACACCTTC.

The V call is TRBV9, the J call TRBJ2-1; TRBD2 matches 7 bases. The CDR3 sequence is 15 residues long. V trimming: 0 bases; J trimming: 2 bases; junction bases outside the gene matches: 2. Germline CDR1 is SGDLS and CDR2 is YYNGEE. This CDR3 is CASSVGAGPYNEQFF. The CDR3 DNA reads as TGTGCCAGCAGCGTAGGAGCGGGACCCTACAATGAGCAGTTCTTC.

The V and J genes are TRBV10-3 and TRBJ1-1; no definite D call. The CDR3 is 12 amino acids. Germline CDR1 reads ENHRY; CDR2 reads SYGVKD. V was cut by 2 bases and J by 10 bases, with 11 bases left in between. The CDR3 DNA reads as TGTGCCATCAGTGAGGAGGGCCCAGCAGCTTTCTTT. Amino acid sequence: CAISEEGPAAFF.

The chain carries TRBV4-2 and TRBJ1-2; tentative D call: TRBD1 (5 bases). The CDR3 is 17 residues long. Trimming took 5 bases from V and 4 from J, leaving 23 bases between them. CDR1 and CDR2 from the germline V gene are LGHNA and YNFKEQ. CDR3 nucleotide sequence: TGTGCCAGCAGCTCCCAATTACCAGGGTGGTCGAGCTATGGCTACACCTTC. Translation gives CASSSQLPGWSSYGYTF.

The chain employs TRBV5-1 and TRBJ1-4, with D perhaps TRBD1 (5 bases). From germline, CDR1 is SGHRS and CDR2 YFSETQ. V was clipped by 1 base and J by 2 bases, with 9 bases between them. The CDR3 is 15 residues long. DNA for the CDR3: TGCGCCAGCAGCTTGTTGGGGGGTACTAATGAAAAACTGTTTTTT. The encoded protein is CASSLLGGTNEKLFF. The entire variable domain, with the rest obtained from reference TRBV5-1 and TRBJ1-4, is as follows: KAGVTQTPRYLIKTRGQQVTLSCSPISGHRSVSWYQQTPGQGLQFLFEYFSETQRNKGNFPGRFSGRQFSNSRSEMNVSTLELGDSALYLCASSLLGGTNEKLFFGSGTQLSVL.

The genes are TRBV18 and TRBJ2-7; 7 bases align to TRBD1. V was clipped by 6 bases and J by 5 bases; unmatched bases: 7. Germline CDR1 KGHSH, CDR2 LQKENI. The CDR3 sequence is 13 residues long. This chain's CDR3 is CASSRQGRNEQYF. CDR3 in DNA: TGTGCCAGCTCGCGACAGGGCCGGAACGAGCAGTACTTC.

The chain recombines TRBV5-1 with TRBJ2-1; maybe TRBD2 (5 bases). Trimming pared 4 bases from V and 9 bases from J, leaving 11 bases between. Germline CDR1 is SGHRS and CDR2 is YFSETQ. The CDR3 sequence is 12 residues long. The CDR3 DNA sequence: TGCGCCAGCAGCCCGGACTTTCGTGAGCAGTTCTTC. Its translation is CASSPDFREQFF.

The V gene is TRBV27, the J gene TRBJ2-1, with a tentative D call TRBD2 (6 bases). The germline V gene has CDR1 MNHEY and CDR2 SMNVEV (reference sequence). This CDR3 is 15 amino acids long. V lost 5 bases and J lost 4, with 15 bases in between. CDR3 residues: CASSIGSSSYNEQFF. CDR3 nucleotides: TGTGCCAGCAGTATCGGGAGTAGCTCATACAATGAGCAGTTCTTC.

The chain recombines TRBV6-5 with TRBJ2-7; TRBD2 might be the D (5 bases). The CDR3 has 16 residues. Germline V gene lookup returns CDR1 MNHEY and CDR2 SVGAGI. Trimming left V 0 bases short and J 4 bases short, with 16 bases between. The CDR3 sequence: CASSYSGVSRTYEQYF. CDR3 DNA: TGTGCCAGCAGTTACTCCGGGGTTTCTCGGACTTACGAGCAGTACTTC.

This clone came up a few times. This chain joins TRBV7-9 and TRBJ2-2, with 12 bases fitting TRBD2. Germline assignment: CDR1 SEHNR and CDR2 FQNEAQ (reference sequence). The CDR3 consists of 15 residues. V shed 6 bases, J shed 8 bases, and the junction held 7 bases outside the gene matches. This CDR3 is CASSLTSGSVGELFF. CDR3 sequence (DNA): TGTGCCAGCAGTCTGACTAGCGGGAGTGTAGGGGAGCTGTTTTTT. The variable domain in full, with the rest retrieved from reference TRBV7-9 and TRBJ2-2, is DTGVSQNPRHKITKRGQNVTFRCDPISEHNRLYWYRQTLGQGPEFLTYFQNEAQLEKSRLLSDRFSAERPKGSFSTLEIQRTEQGDSAMYLCASSLTSGSVGELFFGEGSRLTVL.

The J gene is TRBJ1-2, the V gene TRBV12-5; TRBD1 is a possible D gene (6 bases). V was trimmed by 5 bases and J by 8 bases, leaving 15 bases between them. This CDR3 is 13 amino acids long. Per the germline V gene, CDR1 is LGHNT and CDR2 is FRNRAP. In DNA form, the CDR3 reads TGTGCTAGTGGTCCAGCACAGGGCCGAGGCTACACCTTC. Its protein product is CASGPAQGRGYTF. Together with reference TRBV12-5 and TRBJ1-2, the CDR3 gives the full variable domain: DARVTQTPRHKVTEMGQEVTMRCQPILGHNTVFWYRQTMMQGLELLAYFRNRAPLDDSGMPKDRFSAEMPDATLATLKIQPSEPRDSAVYFCASGPAQGRGYTFGSGTRLTVV.

This rearrangement joins TRBV5-6 to TRBJ1-3, with D perhaps matching TRBD1 (6 bases). Germline CDR1 SGHDT, CDR2 YYEEEE. V was clipped by 2 bases and J by 3 bases, with 12 bases between them. The CDR3 is 15 residues long. In DNA form, the CDR3 reads TGTGCCAGCAGCTTCCTAGGGGGGCTTGGAAACACCATATATTTT. Translating it yields CASSFLGGLGNTIYF.

The rearrangement joins TRBV9 to TRBJ2-1; possibly TRBD1 or TRBD2 for D (6 bases each). Trimming cost V 2 bases and J 6 bases, with 12 bases left between them. Germline V CDR1 and CDR2: SGDLS, YYNGEE. The CDR3 spans 14 residues. CDR3 residues: CASSVWGARNEQFF. CDR3 DNA: TGTGCCAGCAGCGTTTGGGGGGCTCGCAATGAGCAGTTCTTC.

Comment on this clone: Only one base separates this from a far larger clonotype, so it likely reflects a read error. The genes are TRBV10-3 and TRBJ1-2; no clear D. Germline values: CDR1 ENHRY, CDR2 SYGVKD. The CDR3 spans 15 residues. CDR3 region: CAISESFRTVYGYAF. The DNA for the CDR3 is TGTGCCATCAGTGAGTCTTTTAGGACGGTCTATGGCTACGCCTTC.